This record looks at one T cell receptor (beta chain) sequence and its context. Its antigen is undetermined. Trimming stripped 4 bases from V and 1 base from J, with 8 bases between. The germline gives CDR1 SGHAT, CDR2 FQNNGV. There are 14 residues in the CDR3. A mixed TRB-A/B primer pool amplified rearranged TRB by multiplex touch-down PCR. From the multiplex PCR reads, TCRdb called clonotypes with MiXCR, one entry per CDR3 protein. The sample has some 20,000 distinct CDR3 sequences, 37% seen once. This record belongs to a study of T cell repertoires in aging, cancer and after chemotherapy. At the level of the study: Donors were grouped into six age bands spanning 30 or younger through 70 or older. Patients with glioblastoma brain tumors were sampled before and after temozolomide-based therapy.

Findings and limits, study-wide: In healthy donors, age-related TCR diversity loss mainly reflected lost richness. Untreated cancer patients had significantly lower blood TCR diversity than age-matched healthy donors.

TCR beta rearrangements were amplified from peripheral blood genomic DNA. J is TRBJ2-1 and V is TRBV11-2, with TRBD2 as a possible D gene (5 bases). Source material: blood. This receptor was obtained from a human donor with a solid tumor. CDR3 bases: TGTGCCAGCAGCTCGAGGGTGTCCTACAATGAGCAGTTCTTC. This sequence encodes CASSSRVSYNEQFF.